The clone carrying this T cell receptor beta chain was detected once. This sample is drawn from a study of blood T cells in healthy people across ages. Trimming shortened V by 1 base and J by 2 bases, and 11 bases separated the two germline ends. Germline V gene lookup returns CDR1 SGHVS and CDR2 FNYEAQ. There are 15 residues in the CDR3. A second roughly 6 to 12 cycle PCR used barcoded and J-beta primers. MiXCR was run by TCRdb on the 5' RACE reads, yielding one entry per CDR3 protein. This table holds 780,000 or so distinct CDR3 sequences, about 56% found once. J is TRBJ2-5 and V is TRBV7-6, with a tentative D call TRBD1 (6 bases). Sequenced input: blood. The receptor was derived from a man aged 35 to 55 in good health. This CDR3 is CASSLETGSQETQYF. The DNA for the CDR3 is TGTGCCAGCAGCTTAGAAACAGGGTCTCAAGAGACCCAGTACTTC.